The 5 T cell receptor beta chains in this list originate from one sample, sequenced in a study of cytomegalovirus exposure and HLA in healthy donors (dated by TCRdb to about 2017). The library was generated by the immunoSEQ multiplex PCR assay. For the multiplex PCR, a mixture combining 60 forward primers for TCR Vbeta segments and 13 reverse primers for TCR Jbeta segments was used. Imported from immuneACCESS, the table was reduced by TCRdb to in-frame sequences with V and J called. These copies leave out some clones; in studies compared against another copy, an unresolved V gene accounts for under half, and the cause of the remainder is not known. This sample's listing comprises some 46,000 clones. Roughly 8% of the sample is taken by the ten largest. Sequenced sample: PBMCs. The receptors were sampled from a male donor in good health and CMV-seronegative.

The J gene is TRBJ2-7, the V gene TRBV6-1, with TRBD2 identical over 7 bases. The germline V gene encodes CDR1 MNHNS and CDR2 SASEGT. V was clipped by 5 bases and J by 0 bases; unmatched bases: 7. The CDR3 contains 15 residues. The CDR3 reads CASSNQRDPSYEQYF. The CDR3 DNA reads as TGTGCCAGCAGTAACCAGCGGGACCCCTCCTACGAGCAGTACTTC.

This chain connects TRBV30 to TRBJ2-5; TRBD1 agrees at 7 bases. The better agreement between TRBJ2-7 and the DNA end casts doubt on the J call. This CDR3 spans 13 amino acids. The germline CDR1 and CDR2 sequences are GTSNPN and SVGIG (reference sequence). The CDR3 spells CAWSAGTEYEQYF. The CDR3 DNA reads TGTGCCTGGAGCGCCGGGACAGAGTACGAGCAGTACTTC.

The chain combines TRBV18 with TRBJ2-7, with TRBD1 as a possible D gene (6 bases). Trimming took off 3 bases at V and 7 bases at J, with 13 bases between the two ends. The CDR3 sequence is 13 residues long. CDR1 is KGHSH and CDR2 is LQKENI in the germline V gene. The CDR3 sequence: CASSPPDRSEQYF. CDR3 bases: TGTGCCAGCTCACCTCCCGACAGGTCGGAGCAGTACTTC. The variable domain in full, completed from reference TRBV18 and TRBJ2-7, reads NAGVMQNPRHLVRRRGQEARLRCSPMKGHSHVYWYRQLPEEGLKFMVYLQKENIIDESGMPKERFSAEFPKEGPSILRIQQVVRGDSAAYFCASSPPDRSEQYFGPGTRLTVT.

The genes are TRBV15 and TRBJ2-3; the D is unclear. Germline V gene sequence: CDR1 LNHNV, CDR2 YYDKDF (reference sequence). Trimming removed 0 bases at V and 3 bases at J, with 7 bases between. CDR3 size: 14 residues. CDR3 protein: CATSREQKTDTQYF. In nucleotides, the CDR3 is TGTGCCACCAGCAGAGAACAGAAAACAGATACGCAGTATTTT. Based on the CDR3 plus reference TRBV15 and TRBJ2-3, the full variable domain is DAMVIQNPRYQVTQFGKPVTLSCSQTLNHNVMYWYQQKSSQAPKLLFHYYDKDFNNEADTPDNFQSRRPNTSFCFLDIRSPGLGDTAMYLCATSREQKTDTQYFGPGTRLTVL.

The chain carries TRBV7-8 and TRBJ2-1; 11 nucleotides line up with TRBD2. The CDR3 runs 18 residues. V gave up 3 bases and J gave up 5 bases; unmatched junction bases: 12. CDR1 is SGHVS and CDR2 is FQNEAQ in the germline V gene. CDR3 DNA sequence: TGTGCCAGCAGCTTCGCCCTACTAGCGGGAGCGCGAAACAATGAGCAGTTCTTC. Its protein product is CASSFALLAGARNNEQFF.